The 5 T cell receptor beta chains below all came from one sample that was sequenced in a study of T cell clusters in autoimmune cytopenias (dated by TCRdb to about 2019). The listed sequencing device is Illumina MiSeq. Multiplex PCR with a touch-down protocol amplified TRB rearrangements, with the TRB-A and TRB-B primer pools combined in a single tube. After reprocessing by TCRdb, each CDR3 protein sequence is one entry, and no DNA is given. The table of this sample itemizes 3,500 to 4,500 distinct CDR3 sequences. Jointly, the top ten make up 70% of the sample. Each sample's TRB amplification started from 250 ng of peripheral blood genomic DNA, which corresponds to tens of thousands of genome equivalents. The same specimen was also included in a second study, on T cell repertoires in aging, cancer and after chemotherapy.

Sequencing was carried out using peripheral blood. These receptor sequences come from a human donor in good health.

This CDR3 reads CASSHRPGQGLHEQYF. The chain combines TRBV4-2 with TRBJ2-7; without DNA, the TCRdb call of TRBD1 cannot be checked. Germline V lookup: CDR1 LGHNA, CDR2 YNFKEQ. CDR3 size: 16 residues.

The chain employs TRBV18 and TRBJ2-1; TCRdb proposes TRBD2, but this gene call is untestable without DNA. CDR1 is KGHSH, CDR2 LQKENI, per germline. The length of the CDR3 is 16 residues. The CDR3 sequence: CASSPTLAGSDNEQFF.

Considering frequency, this clonotype is medium-sized (0.01 to 0.1%). The chain links TRBV6-2 or TRBV6-3 to TRBJ2-6; TCRdb picks TRBD1, but there is no DNA to check that call. The CDR3 is 18 amino acids. Germline V gene sequence: CDR1 MNHEY, CDR2 SVGEGT. The CDR3 reads CASSVGGSRISGANVLTF.

This clonotype shows up as medium-sized by frequency. The chain links TRBV29-1 to TRBJ1-1; absent DNA, TCRdb's TRBD1 call cannot be checked. The length of the CDR3 is 11 residues. CDR1 SQVTM and CDR2 ANQGSEA come from the germline V gene. The CDR3 reads CSKHTGREAFF.

The chain carries TRBV6-2 or TRBV6-3 and TRBJ1-5; there is no DNA to check the TCRdb D call of TRBD1. Germline loops: CDR1 MNHEY, CDR2 SVGEGT. The CDR3 runs 16 residues. The CDR3 sequence: CASSLTRQGYNQPQHF.